This T cell receptor (beta chain) was sequenced in a study of beta chain features in type 1 diabetes. Overall study: Sorted cells examined across all samples numbered 85 million to 130 million.

Whole-study results and caveats: Across patients, naive, central memory and Treg TCRB repertoires exhibited apparently greater similarity than was observed across healthy donors.

Remarks on this clone: Its target is not known.

Expressed TCRB transcripts got sequenced, as all isolated RNA was reverse transcribed. Data came from immunoSEQ multiplex PCR; TCRdb stores just in-frame clones and leaves some out. The sample consists of 600,000 to 650,000 clones, 15% to 18% of them appearing once. Trimming shortened V by 5 bases and J by 2 bases, and 6 bases separated the two germline ends. This CDR3 comprises 11 residues. From germline, CDR1 is DFQATT and CDR2 SNEGSKA (reference sequence). Over 95% purity was reached by all sorted populations. V gene TRBV20-1 combines with J gene TRBJ1-1; no firm D call. What was sequenced was naive CD4+ T cells from blood. The sequence was obtained from a man younger than 30 in good health. The CDR3 bases are TGCAGTGCTCCCACCAACACTGAAGCTTTCTTT. Its translation is CSAPTNTEAFF.